Below, 2 T cell receptor beta chains from the same sample are listed, as sequenced in a study of blood T cell repertoires in COVID-19. Here immunoSEQ multiplex PCR was the method, and the copy in TCRdb shows in-frame clones only, minus some. This table has a few hundred thousand clones, roughly four fifths appearing once. The sample taken for sequencing was PBMCs or T cells enriched from blood (not recorded which). The receptors derive from a woman in her fifties or sixties who had recovered from COVID-19.

This clone has more than one count but fewer than ten. The chain carries TRBV25-1 and TRBJ2-1; D gene unclear. This CDR3 region has 14 residues. V shed 0 bases and J shed 7 bases, with 10 bases lying between them. CDR1 is MGHDK and CDR2 is SYGVNS in the germline V gene. The CDR3 bases are TGTGCCAGCAGTGAATATCGTTGGCAAAATGAGCAGTTCTTC. This codes for CASSEYRWQNEQFF.

This clone was observed a few times. CDR3 amino acids: CASNVHAENTGELFF. DNA for the CDR3: TGCGCCAGCAATGTACACGCTGAGAACACCGGGGAGCTGTTTTTT. V is TRBV5-1 and J is TRBJ2-2; D unclear. This CDR3 contains 15 residues. Trimming took 6 bases from V and 1 from J, leaving 13 bases between them. Germline V gene sequence: CDR1 SGHRS, CDR2 YFSETQ. Using reference TRBV5-1 and TRBJ2-2 for the parts outside the CDR3, the full variable domain is KAGVTQTPRYLIKTRGQQVTLSCSPISGHRSVSWYQQTPGQGLQFLFEYFSETQRNKGNFPGRFSGRQFSNSRSEMNVSTLELGDSALYLCASNVHAENTGELFFGEGSRLTVL.